This T cell receptor (beta chain) was observed in a study of blood T cell repertoires in COVID-19. The CDR3 totals 17 residues. Assay used: immunoSEQ multiplex PCR; TCRdb lists only in-frame clones, some missing. The sample has about 87,000 clones, 80% to 95% seen once. This clone was detected once. Sequencing was carried out using peripheral blood. The chain couples TRBV1 to TRBJ2-7; TRBD2 is the table's D call and was not checked against the DNA. TRBV1 is annotated as a pseudogene. The clonotype originates from a man aged 18 to 29 with COVID-19, enrolled during active disease. This CDR3 is CTSSPGLAGGRPYEQYF. In DNA, the CDR3 is TGCACCAGCAGCCCCGGACTAGCGGGAGGACGTCCGTACGAGCAGTACTTC.